This TCR beta chain was obtained from a study of cytomegalovirus exposure and HLA in healthy donors. Primers included in the PCR were 60 Vbeta and 13 Jbeta primers. This table comes from immunoSEQ multiplex PCR, and its TCRdb copy is limited to in-frame clones, with some not included. The data contain 150,000 to 200,000 clones, about 75% of them singletons. This CDR3 contains 13 residues. CDR1 and CDR2 (germline): MNHNS, SASEGT. V trimming: 7 bases; J trimming: 5 bases; junction bases outside the gene matches: 7. Material for sequencing was PBMCs. The chain has TRBV6-1 and TRBJ1-1; 7 bases are a match to TRBD1. The TCR sequence derives from a male donor in good health and CMV-seronegative. Here the CDR3 reads CASKPTGRTEAFF. In DNA, the CDR3 is TGTGCCAGCAAACCGACAGGGCGTACTGAAGCTTTCTTT.